This TCR beta chain originates from a study of control samples from healthy donors and cancer patients. The assay was immunoSEQ multiplex PCR, and TCRdb's table has in-frame clones only and misses some. The sample consists of roughly 86,000 clones, 90% to 95% of them appearing once. Trimming took 3 bases from V and 9 from J; bases not matched to a gene: 7. Per the germline V gene, CDR1 is MRHNA and CDR2 is SNTAGT. This CDR3 region has 15 residues. This sequence originates from a woman under 40 in good health. The material sequenced was blood. V usage is TRBV6-4 and J usage is TRBJ2-6; TRBD2 aligns across 8 bases. CDR3 DNA sequence: TGTGCCAGCAGTGAAGTCAGCGGGGGTATCAACGTCCTGACTTTC. It encodes CASSEVSGGINVLTF.